These 32 T cell receptor beta chains were sequenced from one sample in a study of patients and donors after allogeneic stem cell transplantation. Each CDR3 protein gets one entry after TCRdb re-called the RT-PCR reads with MiXCR. The repertoire holds more than 850,000 distinct CDR3 sequences, with 18% as singletons. Sequencing was done on a sample of blood, either unsorted or a sorted T cell fraction (not recorded which). These TCRs come from a human donor who was either an allogeneic HSCT recipient or a stem cell or donor lymphocyte infusion donor (not recorded which). It is not recorded whose cells these are; they may come from a transplant donor.

V usage is TRBV9 and J usage is TRBJ2-3, with 7 bases fitting TRBD1. CDR1 and CDR2 from the germline V gene are SGDLS and YYNGEE. The CDR3 consists of 13 residues. V trimming: 7 bases; J trimming: 4 bases; junction bases outside the gene matches: 6. The CDR3 coding sequence is TGTGCCAGCGCCCTAGGGGGCTCAGATACGCAGTATTTT. Translated, it gives CASALGGSDTQYF.

This clonotype appeared a few times. The chain couples TRBV12-3 or TRBV12-4 to TRBJ2-5; tentative D call: TRBD2 (5 bases). The CDR3 has 18 residues. With 6 bases removed from V and 7 bases from J, the gap between germline ends came to 30 bases. The CDR3 here is CASSPVRAASSPPGTQYF. CDR3 DNA: TGTGCCAGCAGCCCTGTAAGGGCAGCTAGCTCCCCCCCGGGGACCCAGTACTTC.

This clonotype was seen a handful of times. The chain uses TRBV7-2 and TRBJ1-6; TRBD1 agrees at 9 bases. Germline V gene data show CDR1 as SGHTA and CDR2 as FQGNSA. The CDR3 is 15 amino acids. The V segment lost 3 bases and the J segment 10 bases; nucleotides outside the gene matches: 7. CDR3 DNA: TGTGCCAGCAGCTTGGACAGGGGTCGATCCTCACCCCTCCACTTT. Residues: CASSLDRGRSSPLHF.

This clonotype was detected a few times. CDR3 bases: TGTGCCAGCAGCACCTCGTTCGGAAACACCATATATTTT. This sequence encodes CASSTSFGNTIYF. The chain is built from TRBV6-1 and TRBJ1-3; D gene ambiguous. The CDR3 runs 13 residues. In germline, CDR1 is MNHNS, CDR2 SASEGT. Between the trimmed V and J ends, which lost 6 bases and 4 bases, there was a span of 10 bases.

This CDR3 reads CASSLVNPFQTGELFF. The CDR3 nucleotides read TGCGCCAGCAGCTTGGTTAACCCATTCCAGACCGGGGAGCTGTTTTTT. V usage is TRBV5-1 and J usage is TRBJ2-2; D remains ambiguous. V was pared by 0 bases and J by 5 bases, with 14 bases between. The CDR3 length is 16 residues. Germline V gene lookup returns CDR1 SGHRS and CDR2 YFSETQ.

V usage is TRBV6-1 and J usage is TRBJ1-2; D remains ambiguous. CDR1 MNHNS and CDR2 SASEGT come from the germline V gene. With 5 bases removed from V and 4 bases from J, the gap between germline ends came to 20 bases. This CDR3 is 16 amino acids long. CDR3 in DNA: TGTGCCAGCAGTAAACCCCTAACGGGCTCCTCCTATGGCTACACCTTC. It encodes CASSKPLTGSSYGYTF.

This clonotype was detected a few times. The chain recombines TRBV7-2 with TRBJ2-1; D is uncertain. The germline CDR1 and CDR2 sequences are SGHTA and FQGNSA. The CDR3 is 13 amino acids. The germline V and J ends were trimmed by 5 bases and 5 bases, with 10 bases remaining between them. CDR3 amino acids: CASSTPRNNEQFF. CDR3 coding DNA: TGTGCCAGCAGCACACCCCGAAACAATGAGCAGTTCTTC. Full variable domain (missing parts from reference TRBV7-2 and TRBJ2-1): GAGVSQSPSNKVTEKGKDVELRCDPISGHTALYWYRQSLGQGLEFLIYFQGNSAPDKSGLPSDRFSAERTGGSVSTLTIQRTQQEDSAVYLCASSTPRNNEQFFGPGTRLTVL.

The CDR3 spells CASSLKDRDIKIYGYTF. The CDR3 DNA is TGTGCCAGCAGCTTGAAGGACAGGGACATCAAAATCTATGGCTACACCTTC. The V gene is TRBV5-6, the J gene TRBJ1-2, with 8 positions matching TRBD1. Germline CDR1 is SGHDT and CDR2 is YYEEEE. The V gene end was trimmed by 1 base and the J gene end by 4 bases; junction bases not matched to a gene: 12. The CDR3 runs 17 residues.

The chain is built from TRBV11-1 and TRBJ1-1, with D possibly matching TRBD1 (5 bases). The V gene lost 5 bases and the J gene lost 0 bases, with 22 bases spanning the gap. Per germline, CDR1 SGHAT and CDR2 FQDESV (reference sequence). This CDR3 contains 18 residues. The CDR3 sequence: CASSTAGGFGILNTEAFF. The CDR3 DNA reads as TGTGCCAGCAGCACGGCTGGGGGGTTTGGTATCCTGAACACTGAAGCTTTCTTT.

The CDR3 nucleotides are TGCAGTGCTGGGGGCGGAGCCATCTATGGCTACACCTTC. Translation: CSAGGGAIYGYTF. The rearrangement uses TRBV20-1 and TRBJ1-2; D is possibly TRBD1 (6 bases). V lost 5 bases to trimming and J lost 4 bases, with 14 bases between them. The CDR3 spans 13 residues. The germline gives CDR1 DFQATT, CDR2 SNEGSKA (reference sequence).

A few counts support this clonotype. The chain uses TRBV5-1 and TRBJ2-7; possible D gene TRBD1, 5 bases. CDR1 SGHRS and CDR2 YFSETQ come from the germline V gene. V was pared by 3 bases and J by 7 bases, with 17 bases between. The CDR3 length is 14 residues. CDR3 DNA: TGCGCCAGCAGCTCCCTAAATTTTAGACAGGAGCAGTACTTC. It translates to CASSSLNFRQEQYF.

This clonotype was observed a handful of times. This chain uses TRBV25-1 with TRBJ1-4; 9 nucleotides align to TRBD1. Germline CDR1 and CDR2: MGHDK and SYGVNS. The V segment lost 6 bases and the J segment 4 bases; nucleotides outside the gene matches: 12. There are 17 residues in the CDR3. The DNA for the CDR3 is TGTGCCAGCAGCAAAGGGGGGACAGGGCCAGTTAATGAAAAACTGTTTTTT. This gives the protein CASSKGGTGPVNEKLFF.

The genes are TRBV20-1 and TRBJ1-6; possible D gene TRBD1, 5 bases. Trimming stripped 0 bases from V and 4 bases from J, with 13 bases between. The CDR3 is 16 amino acids. Germline-derived CDR1 and CDR2 are DFQATT and SNEGSKA (reference sequence). CDR3 sequence (DNA): TGCAGTGCTAGAGATCCCCTCAGGGCGTATAATTCACCCCTCCACTTT. Translated: CSARDPLRAYNSPLHF.

The chain is built from TRBV20-1 and TRBJ2-7, with D perhaps assigned TRBD1 or TRBD2 (5 bases each). Trimming took off 3 bases at V and 4 bases at J, with 13 bases between the two ends. The CDR3 is 13 residues long. Germline assignment: CDR1 DFQATT and CDR2 SNEGSKA (reference sequence). CDR3 region: CSASGAKGYEQYF. The CDR3 bases are TGCAGTGCTAGCGGGGCCAAGGGTTACGAGCAGTACTTC.

This clonotype was counted many times. The chain employs TRBV12-3 or TRBV12-4 and TRBJ1-2; tentatively, D is TRBD1 (5 bases). The CDR3 length is 13 residues. Deletions cut 8 bases from V and 6 bases from J, with 16 bases between. CDR3 region: CASRGLSLDGYTF. As DNA, the CDR3 is TGTGCCAGCCGGGGCCTAAGTTTGGATGGCTACACCTTC.

This rearrangement joins TRBV6-1 to TRBJ2-7; no firm D call. CDR1 is MNHNS, CDR2 SASEGT, per germline. The V gene lost 3 bases and the J gene lost 2 bases, with 8 bases spanning the gap. The CDR3 loop spans 13 amino acids. CDR3 protein: CASSDQATYEQYF. The CDR3 DNA is TGTGCCAGCAGTGATCAGGCGACCTACGAGCAGTACTTC.

V and J are TRBV6-5 and TRBJ2-1; 7 positions match TRBD2. The V gene's germline CDR1 is MNHEY and CDR2 SVGAGI. This CDR3 has 12 residues. The ends lost 8 bases at V and 5 bases at J; junction bases unmatched: 3. CDR3 in amino acids: CASGGVDNEQFF. CDR3 coding DNA: TGTGCCAGCGGGGGGGTGGACAATGAGCAGTTCTTC.

The V gene is TRBV25-1, the J gene TRBJ2-1; D is uncertain. The CDR3 length is 14 residues. The V end lost 7 bases, the J end lost 4 bases, and 14 bases lay between the germline ends. CDR1 and CDR2 (germline): MGHDK, SYGVNS. CDR3 region: CASNVAGLYNEQFF. CDR3 sequence (DNA): TGTGCCAGCAACGTCGCCGGGCTATACAATGAGCAGTTCTTC.

The sample holds a few counts of this clonotype. The gene calls are TRBV7-9 and TRBJ1-2, with D tentatively TRBD1 (6 bases). CDR3 size: 14 residues. V was pared by 5 bases and J by 6 bases, with 16 bases between. Germline V gene lookup returns CDR1 SEHNR and CDR2 FQNEAQ (reference sequence). DNA for the CDR3: TGTGCCAGCAGCCTTTTGGCAGGGGCAAATGGCTACACCTTC. Its translation: CASSLLAGANGYTF.

This clonotype was seen a few times. The J gene is TRBJ1-1, the V gene TRBV6-5; TRBD1 aligns across 7 bases. Trimming took 4 bases from V and 1 from J; bases not matched to a gene: 6. Germline CDR1 and CDR2: MNHEY and SVGAGI. The CDR3 runs to 15 residues. The CDR3 DNA is TGTGCCAGCAGTTTGCTCGACAGGGCGAACACTGAAGCTTTCTTT. Its protein is CASSLLDRANTEAFF.

This chain links TRBV3-1 with TRBJ2-1; 9 nucleotides agree with TRBD2. J gave up 9 bases and V 0 bases, and 12 bases lay outside the gene matches. The CDR3 is made up of 17 amino acids. Germline CDR1 LGHDT, CDR2 YNNKEL (reference sequence). CDR3 bases: TGTGCCAGCAGCCAAGAATGGTATGAGCGGGAGGAAGGTGAGCAGTTCTTC. Translated, it gives CASSQEWYEREEGEQFF.

The chain uses TRBV2 and TRBJ2-2, with D perhaps TRBD1 (6 bases). The CDR3 contains 14 residues. Trimming pared 5 bases from V and 4 bases from J, leaving 11 bases between. Germline loops: CDR1 SNHLY, CDR2 FYNNEI. In nucleotides, the CDR3 is TGTGCCAGCAGTCGACAGGAGCTCACCGGGGAGCTGTTTTTT. This encodes CASSRQELTGELFF. The whole variable domain, filled in from reference TRBV2 and TRBJ2-2, reads EPEVTQTPSHQVTQMGQEVILRCVPISNHLYFYWYRQILGQKVEFLVSFYNNEISEKSEIFDDQFSVERPDGSNFTLKIRSTKLEDSAMYFCASSRQELTGELFFGEGSRLTVL.

The genes are TRBV30 and TRBJ1-1; D gene uncertain. CDR1 and CDR2 from the germline V gene are GTSNPN and SVGIG (reference sequence). Trimming cost V 1 base and J 10 bases, with 16 bases left between them. This CDR3 has 13 residues. This CDR3 reads CAWSASARWGAFF. In nucleotides, the CDR3 is TGTGCCTGGAGTGCGAGTGCCCGTTGGGGAGCTTTCTTT.

This clonotype has just a few counts. This chain uses TRBV27 with TRBJ2-7; D not resolved. This CDR3 contains 13 residues. V lost 6 bases and J 3 bases, leaving 12 bases between the germline ends. Germline CDR1 reads MNHEY; CDR2 reads SMNVEV (reference sequence). The CDR3 nucleotides read TGTGCCAGCAGAACGATTGGCGGCTACGAGCAGTACTTC. The encoded protein is CASRTIGGYEQYF.

J is TRBJ2-1 and V is TRBV2; 11 bases agree with TRBD2. Trimming at V came to 10 bases and at J to 6 bases, leaving 11 bases not matched to a gene. This CDR3 is built from 15 residues. Germline loops: CDR1 SNHLY, CDR2 FYNNEI. DNA of the CDR3: TGTGCCATAAGTGGGAGGCTAGCGGGAGGCAATGAGCAGTTCTTC. Its protein is CAISGRLAGGNEQFF.

This clonotype was detected a few times. This chain connects TRBV4-1 to TRBJ2-1, with a weak D call TRBD2 (6 bases). CDR3 length: 13 residues. Between the trimmed V and J ends, which lost 3 bases and 7 bases, there was a span of 10 bases. Looked up from germline, CDR1 is MGHRA and CDR2 is YSYEKL. CDR3 in DNA: TGCGCCAGCAGCCAGCTCCTAGCGAATGAGCAGTTCTTC. Its protein is CASSQLLANEQFF.

This clonotype came up a few times. In nucleotides, the CDR3 is TGCGCCAGCGGTATCGGCGGCAACCAAGAGACCCAGTACTTC. Translated: CASGIGGNQETQYF. This chain connects TRBV5-1 to TRBJ2-5; no definite D call. Trimming shortened V by 7 bases and J by 0 bases, and 13 bases separated the two germline ends. CDR1 is SGHRS and CDR2 is YFSETQ in the germline V gene. This CDR3 has 14 amino acids.

The V and J genes are TRBV20-1 and TRBJ1-5; unclear D gene. The CDR3 sequence is 14 residues long. Germline loops: CDR1 DFQATT, CDR2 SNEGSKA (reference sequence). The V and J ends lost 3 bases and 0 bases respectively, with 9 bases between them. The CDR3 DNA is TGCAGTGCTAGCGAGAGGGCTAGCAATCAGCCCCAGCATTTT. Its protein product is CSASERASNQPQHF.

The chain carries TRBV28 and TRBJ1-2; 7 bases align to TRBD1. Germline V gene data show CDR1 as MDHEN and CDR2 as SYDVKM. V shed 3 bases and J 8 bases; nucleotides not matched to a gene: 9. This CDR3 is built from 14 residues. The CDR3 loop reads CASSFGGGVGGYTF. Written as DNA, the CDR3 is TGTGCCAGCAGTTTTGGAGGGGGCGTCGGGGGCTACACCTTC.

This clonotype was detected only a few times. This chain joins TRBV7-9 and TRBJ2-3; the D gene could be TRBD1 or TRBD2 (5 bases each). CDR1 is SEHNR and CDR2 is FQNEAQ in the germline V gene (reference sequence). The CDR3 length is 15 residues. Trimming removed 4 bases at V and 5 bases at J, with 16 bases between. CDR3 sequence: CASSSRDDRGDTQYF. The DNA for the CDR3 is TGTGCCAGCAGCTCACGGGACGACAGAGGAGATACGCAGTATTTT.

This clonotype was counted between two and nine times. The rearrangement joins TRBV6-2 or TRBV6-3 to TRBJ1-5, with no clear D. This CDR3 comprises 13 residues. The V gene lost 9 bases and the J gene lost 7 bases, with 16 bases spanning the gap. The germline gives CDR1 MNHEY, CDR2 SVGEGT. The CDR3 protein is CASRRLPWQPQHF. The CDR3, as DNA: TGTGCCAGTAGACGTCTCCCGTGGCAGCCCCAGCATTTT.

This clonotype was observed once. The chain employs TRBV7-2 and TRBJ2-5; D may be TRBD1 (6 bases). The CDR3 has 12 residues. Germline CDR1 reads SGHTA; CDR2 reads FQGNSA. Trimming cost V 8 bases and J 3 bases, with 10 bases left between them. The DNA for the CDR3 is TGTGCCAGCGCTCGGACAGAAGAGACCCAGTACTTC. Encoded protein: CASARTEETQYF.